This entry lists 18 T cell receptor beta chains sequenced from one sample in a study of T cell changes during pregnancy in multiple sclerosis. Sequencing used immunoSEQ multiplex PCR; TCRdb keeps in-frame clones, though not all of them. Here the sample spans tens of thousands of clones, 92% being singletons. The source was CD4+ T cells from peripheral blood mononuclear cells, collected in the third trimester of pregnancy. These receptors all come from a female donor with multiple sclerosis, enrolled in a pregnancy study.

CDR3 DNA: TGTGCCAGCAGTTTCATGGGGGCAAGCAATCAGCCCCAGCATTTT. This translates into CASSFMGASNQPQHF. The rearrangement links TRBV6-6 to TRBJ1-5; D might be TRBD1 (6 bases). The CDR3 is made up of 15 amino acids. Looked up from germline, CDR1 is MNHNY and CDR2 is SVGAGI (reference sequence). Trimming stripped 4 bases from V and 1 base from J, with 11 bases between.

The chain employs TRBV7-9 and TRBJ2-4; TRBD2 matches at 9 bases. V lost 1 base and J lost 2; bases outside the gene matches: 9. The V gene's germline CDR1 is SEHNR and CDR2 FQNEAQ (reference sequence). CDR3 length: 18 amino acids. The CDR3 DNA reads as TGTGCCAGCAGCTTAGATCGCGGGAGGGCCTTATCCAAAAACATTCAGTACTTC. Its translation: CASSLDRGRALSKNIQYF.

The chain employs TRBV23-1 and TRBJ2-7, with TRBD1 identical over 9 bases. TRBV23-1 is marked as an open reading frame, function uncertain. There are 13 residues in the CDR3. V was clipped by 8 bases and J by 4 bases; unmatched bases: 6. The CDR3: CASGTDRGYEQYF. The CDR3, as DNA: TGCGCCAGCGGGACCGACAGGGGGTACGAGCAGTACTTC.

In DNA, the CDR3 is TGTGCCAGTAGTTATACAGGGTTAGGCGAGCAGTACTTC. Protein: CASSYTGLGEQYF. The J gene is TRBJ2-7, the V gene TRBV19; weak D call: TRBD1 (6 bases). CDR1 is LNHDA, CDR2 SQIVND, per germline (reference sequence). Between the trimmed V and J ends, which lost 5 bases and 6 bases, there was a span of 14 bases. The CDR3 is made up of 13 amino acids.

The V call is TRBV28, the J call TRBJ2-7; 12 bases line up with TRBD2. Looked up from germline, CDR1 is MDHEN and CDR2 is SYDVKM. V shed 3 bases, J shed 4 bases, and the junction held 4 bases outside the gene matches. This CDR3 is 15 amino acids long. The CDR3 sequence: CASSLTSGRGYEQYF. CDR3 nucleotides: TGTGCCAGCAGTTTGACTAGCGGGAGAGGGTACGAGCAGTACTTC.

A few counts support this clone. The rearrangement links TRBV28 to TRBJ1-5; possible D gene TRBD1, 6 bases. CDR1 and CDR2 (germline): MDHEN, SYDVKM. Deletions cut 9 bases from V and 2 bases from J, with 20 bases between. This CDR3 has 16 residues. The DNA for the CDR3 is TGTGCCAGTGGGGCCTGGGAGGGGGGAGGCAATCAGCCCCAGCATTTT. Its translation is CASGAWEGGGNQPQHF.

The chain employs TRBV6-5 and TRBJ1-3; no clear D. Germline CDR1 is MNHEY and CDR2 is SVGAGI. The CDR3 contains 13 residues. V was clipped by 5 bases and J by 2 bases, with 7 bases between them. CDR3 protein: CASSPPAGNTIYF. The CDR3 nucleotides read TGTGCCAGCAGTCCTCCAGCTGGAAACACCATATATTTT.

The chain carries TRBV7-9 and TRBJ2-7; D not certain. Germline assignment: CDR1 SEHNR and CDR2 FQNEAQ (reference sequence). V was cut by 1 base and J by 4 bases, with 14 bases left in between. This CDR3 is 15 amino acids long. Written as DNA, the CDR3 is TGTGCCAGCAGCTTAGGAGCTGGAGTCTTGTACGAGCAGTACTTC. Its translation: CASSLGAGVLYEQYF.

The chain carries TRBV27 and TRBJ2-7; possible D gene TRBD2, 5 bases. Germline CDR1 reads MNHEY; CDR2 reads SMNVEV (reference sequence). Trimming took 2 bases from V and 3 from J, leaving 14 bases between them. The CDR3 spans 15 residues. CDR3 nucleotides: TGTGCCAGCAGTTTAAGCGTGGGAGAAAGCTACGAGCAGTACTTC. Its protein is CASSLSVGESYEQYF.

Only one count was recorded for this clone. The V gene is TRBV28, the J gene TRBJ1-5, with 9 positions matching TRBD1. Germline trimming cut 5 bases from V and 2 bases from J; bases unmatched to any gene: 4. CDR1 is MDHEN, CDR2 SYDVKM, per germline. The CDR3 contains 15 residues. The CDR3 DNA is TGTGCCAGCAGTGAGGACAGGGGCGGCAATCAGCCCCAGCATTTT. This codes for CASSEDRGGNQPQHF.

The chain couples TRBV6-1 to TRBJ1-2; the D gene is possibly TRBD1 (6 bases). CDR3 size: 14 residues. From germline, CDR1 is MNHNS and CDR2 SASEGT. V was trimmed by 4 bases and J by 5 bases, leaving 14 bases between them. CDR3 nucleotide sequence: TGTGCCAGCAGTGCGCGGGGGCAAGGGTATGGCTACACCTTC. This sequence encodes CASSARGQGYGYTF.

DNA for the CDR3: TGTGCCAGCAGCCAATACCAGTCGAGGGCCTTAAATCAGCCCCAGCATTTT. This codes for CASSQYQSRALNQPQHF. V and J are TRBV5-8 and TRBJ1-5; no reliable D call. There are 17 residues in the CDR3. Germline lookup yields CDR1 SGHTS and CDR2 YDEGEE. The V end was cut by 4 bases, the J end by 4 bases, with 21 bases between.

The CDR3 nucleotides read TGTGCCAGCAGCCAATTCCGTGGCGGGACCACAGATACGCAGTATTTT. Translating gives CASSQFRGGTTDTQYF. The chain uses TRBV14 and TRBJ2-3; possibly TRBD2 for D (6 bases). Trimming shortened V by 2 bases and J by 2 bases, and 14 bases separated the two germline ends. From germline, CDR1 is SGHDN and CDR2 FVKESK. The CDR3 covers 16 residues.

The chain recombines TRBV7-9 with TRBJ2-1; TRBD2 matches 7 bases. This CDR3 is 15 amino acids long. V was pared by 2 bases and J by 3 bases, with 4 bases of the junction left unmatched. Looked up from germline, CDR1 is SEHNR and CDR2 is FQNEAQ (reference sequence). Here the CDR3 DNA reads TGTGCCAGCAGCTTATCCCTAGCGGTCTACAATGAGCAGTTCTTC. Translation: CASSLSLAVYNEQFF. The complete variable domain, with remaining parts taken from reference TRBV7-9 and TRBJ2-1, reads DTGVSQNPRHKITKRGQNVTFRCDPISEHNRLYWYRQTLGQGPEFLTYFQNEAQLEKSRLLSDRFSAERPKGSFSTLEIQRTEQGDSAMYLCASSLSLAVYNEQFFGPGTRLTVL.

This sequence joins TRBV6-6 and TRBJ2-7, with 7 bases identical to TRBD1. This CDR3 has 15 residues. V was clipped by 0 bases and J by 2 bases; unmatched bases: 4. Germline CDR1 MNHNY, CDR2 SVGAGI (reference sequence). The CDR3 is CASSYSADRAYEQYF. The CDR3 DNA follows: TGTGCCAGCAGTTACTCGGCCGACAGGGCCTACGAGCAGTACTTC.

CDR3 nucleotides: TGTGCCAGCGGCCCGGGTAGCGGGATGGTCTACGAGCAGTACTTC. Its protein product is CASGPGSGMVYEQYF. The genes are TRBV7-9 and TRBJ2-7; TRBD2 aligns across 8 bases. The V gene's germline CDR1 is SEHNR and CDR2 FQNEAQ (reference sequence). V trimming: 8 bases; J trimming: 3 bases; junction bases outside the gene matches: 12. The CDR3 is 15 amino acids.

The chain is built from TRBV7-2 and TRBJ1-2; D is possibly TRBD1 (6 bases). The CDR3 covers 14 residues. Germline V CDR1 and CDR2: SGHTA, FQGNSA. V lost 5 bases and J 8 bases, leaving 18 bases between the germline ends. The CDR3 bases are TGTGCCAGCAGCAGGGCCGGGGGCGGGAGCGGCTACACCTTC. Translating gives CASSRAGGGSGYTF.

Note on this clone: One end of the junction fails to match germline, which may point to a read error. V is TRBV7-7 and J is TRBJ2-1, with 14 bases lining up with TRBD2. This CDR3 has 16 amino acids. Per germline, CDR1 SSHAT and CDR2 FNYEAQ (reference sequence). This CDR3 is CASSRSPGLAGEEQFF. Written as DNA, the CDR3 is TGTGCTAGCAGCCGTTCCCCGGGACTAGCGGGAGAGGAGCAGTTCTTC. The variable domain in full, completed from reference TRBV7-7 and TRBJ2-1, reads GAGVSQSPRYKVTKRGQDVTLRCDPISSHATLYWYQQALGQGPEFLTYFNYEAQPDKSGLPSDRFSAERPEGSISTLTIQRTEQRDSAMYRCASSRSPGLAGEEQFFGPGTRLTVL.